These 30 T cell receptor beta chains originate from one sample sequenced in a study of CD8+ T cells in alopecia areata. Once RNA had been extracted, it was reverse transcribed into cDNA to act as the sequencing template. Sequencing was performed with immunoSEQ multiplex PCR; in TCRdb, only in-frame clones are kept and a portion is missing. The sample holds more than 140,000 clones; about 88% are singletons and the top ten take roughly 13%. Documented treatment: oral pan-JAK inhibitor, 5-10 mg twice daily. The specimen comprised CD8+ T cells sorted from blood, sampled at week 4, from a patient treated with tofacitinib. The receptors originated from a human donor with alopecia areata.

V usage is TRBV19 and J usage is TRBJ2-1; 8 nucleotides agree with TRBD1. Trimming removed 2 bases from V and 2 bases from J; junction bases left unmatched: 8. Germline V gene sequence: CDR1 LNHDA, CDR2 SQIVND (reference sequence). The CDR3 sequence is 17 residues long. CDR3 loop: CASSIYGTGSAYNEQFF. The CDR3 DNA follows: TGTGCCAGTAGTATATATGGGACAGGATCTGCCTACAATGAGCAGTTCTTC.

The chain carries TRBV6-1 and TRBJ1-5; D is undetermined. This CDR3 is 11 amino acids long. Germline CDR1 is MNHNS and CDR2 is SASEGT. With 6 bases removed from V and 6 bases from J, the gap between germline ends came to 6 bases. CDR3 nucleotide sequence: TGTGCCAGCAGCGCGGGTCAGCCCCAGCATTTT. This gives the protein CASSAGQPQHF.

The gene calls are TRBV4-1 and TRBJ2-3, with 8 bases fitting TRBD2. After removal of 0 bases from V and 3 bases from J, the junction contained 5 bases not matched to a gene. Germline V gene sequence: CDR1 MGHRA, CDR2 YSYEKL. The CDR3 runs 16 residues. The CDR3 region is CASSQDFRGGTDTQYF. In DNA, the CDR3 is TGCGCCAGCAGCCAAGATTTTCGGGGGGGTACAGATACGCAGTATTTT.

J is TRBJ2-3 and V is TRBV28, with TRBD2 identical over 10 bases. V trimming: 5 bases; J trimming: 6 bases; junction bases outside the gene matches: 5. Looked up from germline, CDR1 is MDHEN and CDR2 is SYDVKM. The CDR3 extends over 14 amino acids. The CDR3 DNA sequence: TGTGCCAGCAGTAGCGGGAGGGCCTCGGATACGCAGTATTTT. Encoded protein: CASSSGRASDTQYF.

V gene TRBV27 combines with J gene TRBJ2-1, with 10 bases identical to TRBD2. Germline values: CDR1 MNHEY, CDR2 SMNVEV (reference sequence). V lost 5 bases and J lost 5; bases outside the gene matches: 6. This CDR3 is 15 amino acids long. In nucleotides, the CDR3 is TGTGCCAGCAGTCAGCTAGCGGGGGACCACAATGAGCAGTTCTTC. This codes for CASSQLAGDHNEQFF.

The CDR3, as DNA: TGTGCCAGCAGTTCCTCGGGAGGCGGCTACACCTTC. This sequence encodes CASSSSGGGYTF. The chain carries TRBV27 and TRBJ1-2; D gene ambiguous. The V end lost 4 bases, the J end lost 8 bases, and 11 bases lay between the germline ends. Germline lookup yields CDR1 MNHEY and CDR2 SMNVEV (reference sequence). CDR3 length: 12 residues.

The rearrangement uses TRBV7-9 and TRBJ2-3; 11 bases align to TRBD2. Germline V gene data show CDR1 as SEHNR and CDR2 as FQNEAQ (reference sequence). The CDR3 length is 15 residues. V gave up 4 bases and J gave up 4 bases; unmatched junction bases: 4. The CDR3 region has the DNA TGTGCCAGCAGCTCCCTAGCGGGGGGCTCAGATACGCAGTATTTT. Amino acid sequence: CASSSLAGGSDTQYF. The variable domain in full, completed from reference TRBV7-9 and TRBJ2-3, reads DTGVSQNPRHKITKRGQNVTFRCDPISEHNRLYWYRQTLGQGPEFLTYFQNEAQLEKSRLLSDRFSAERPKGSFSTLEIQRTEQGDSAMYLCASSSLAGGSDTQYFGPGTRLTVL.

The chain is built from TRBV7-9 and TRBJ2-3; D ambiguous. Trimming removed 2 bases from V and 9 bases from J, with 12 bases in between. CDR1 and CDR2 from the germline V gene are SEHNR and FQNEAQ (reference sequence). This CDR3 is 13 amino acids long. CDR3: CASSLSQYVTQYF. The CDR3 coding sequence is TGTGCCAGCAGCTTATCCCAATATGTCACGCAGTATTTT.

The CDR3 nucleotides are TGTGCCAGCAGCATAGCTACAGGGGTTACTGAAGCTTTCTTT. Translation: CASSIATGVTEAFF. This chain links TRBV13 with TRBJ1-1; 7 bases line up with TRBD1. This CDR3 comprises 14 residues. From germline, CDR1 is PRHDT and CDR2 FYEKMQ (reference sequence). V dropped 5 bases and J dropped 5; count of bases not matched to a gene: 8.

This chain joins TRBV7-2 and TRBJ2-5, with 7 bases identical to TRBD1. The V and J ends lost 7 bases and 4 bases, in that order; junction bases with no gene match: 6. In germline, CDR1 is SGHTA, CDR2 FQGNSA. CDR3 length equals 13 residues. The CDR3 region is CASIETGSETQYF. In DNA form, the CDR3 reads TGTGCCAGCATCGAGACAGGGTCAGAGACCCAGTACTTC.

V and J are TRBV5-1 and TRBJ1-5, with TRBD1 matching 7 bases. The CDR3 covers 14 residues. With V trimmed by 4 bases and J by 3 bases, 4 bases remained unmatched. Germline CDR1 reads SGHRS; CDR2 reads YFSETQ. In DNA form, the CDR3 reads TGCGCCAGCAGCGATGGGACAGACAATCAGCCCCAGCATTTT. Protein sequence: CASSDGTDNQPQHF. Together with reference TRBV5-1 and TRBJ1-5, the CDR3 gives the full variable domain: KAGVTQTPRYLIKTRGQQVTLSCSPISGHRSVSWYQQTPGQGLQFLFEYFSETQRNKGNFPGRFSGRQFSNSRSEMNVSTLELGDSALYLCASSDGTDNQPQHFGDGTRLSIL.

The chain uses TRBV29-1 and TRBJ2-2; possibly TRBD2 for D (5 bases). The germline V and J ends were trimmed by 7 bases and 1 base, with 13 bases remaining between them. Looked up from germline, CDR1 is SQVTM and CDR2 is ANQGSEA. This CDR3 is 14 amino acids long. The CDR3 coding sequence is TGCAGCGCATCCGCTCGGGGGAACACCGGGGAGCTGTTTTTT. Its protein is CSASARGNTGELFF.

As for this clone: Other DNA sequences of this sample code for an identical CDR3. The chain joins TRBV6-5 to TRBJ1-1; D is ambiguous. Trimming removed 0 bases from V and 0 bases from J, with 2 bases in between. Germline V lookup: CDR1 MNHEY, CDR2 SVGAGI. This CDR3 region has 13 residues. CDR3 sequence: CASSYSVNTEAFF. CDR3 DNA: TGTGCCAGCAGTTACTCCGTGAACACTGAAGCTTTCTTT.

V usage is TRBV29-1 and J usage is TRBJ2-1; D perhaps matches TRBD1 (6 bases). Germline CDR1 is SQVTM and CDR2 is ANQGSEA. This CDR3 region has 11 residues. V was pared by 3 bases and J by 10 bases, with 10 bases between. CDR3 amino acids: CSVDLGTEQFF. The CDR3 DNA follows: TGCAGCGTTGATTTGGGGACAGAGCAGTTCTTC.

The rearrangement joins TRBV11-2 to TRBJ2-7, with TRBD1 as a possible D gene (6 bases). Trimming cost V 3 bases and J 2 bases, with 11 bases left between them. Germline CDR1 reads SGHAT; CDR2 reads FQNNGV. The CDR3 runs to 14 residues. CDR3 DNA sequence: TGTGCCAGCAGCTTGGGACATGGAGCCTACGAGCAGTACTTC. Its translation is CASSLGHGAYEQYF.

The chain recombines TRBV4-1 with TRBJ2-1; 8 bases agree with TRBD2. The CDR3 sequence is 17 residues long. V trimming: 1 base; J trimming: 4 bases; junction bases outside the gene matches: 9. Germline V gives CDR1 MGHRA, CDR2 YSYEKL. CDR3 DNA sequence: TGCGCCAGCAGCCAAGGGGCGGGGGGCTCCCTTTACAATGAGCAGTTCTTC. Amino acids: CASSQGAGGSLYNEQFF.

Comments on this clone: This CDR3 is also generated by other DNA sequences in the sample. The V call is TRBV29-1, the J call TRBJ2-2; D unresolved. The V and J ends lost 4 bases and 1 base respectively, with 4 bases between them. The CDR3 is made up of 12 amino acids. CDR1 is SQVTM and CDR2 is ANQGSEA in the germline V gene. The CDR3 bases are TGCAGCGTTGCTTTGAACACCGGGGAGCTGTTTTTT. As protein: CSVALNTGELFF.

In this sample, this clone turned up once. The CDR3 DNA is TGCGCCAGCAGTCATCCCCCTAGAGGGCCGCGGTACTTC. It specifies CASSHPPRGPRYF. The chain combines TRBV23-1 with TRBJ2-5; TRBD2 is a possible D gene (5 bases). TRBV23-1 is flagged as an ORF with uncertain function. Deletions cut 3 bases from V and 13 bases from J, with 18 bases between. There are 13 residues in the CDR3.

This clone has a single count. The chain links TRBV30 to TRBJ2-1; D may be TRBD2 (5 bases). Germline lookup yields CDR1 GTSNPN and CDR2 SVGIG (reference sequence). V was trimmed by 2 bases and J by 9 bases, leaving 8 bases between them. The CDR3 runs 11 residues. CDR3 nucleotides: TGTGCCTGGAGTCCGGGAAGTGAGCAGTTCTTC. It translates to CAWSPGSEQFF.

The chain employs TRBV7-6 and TRBJ2-1, with 10 positions matching TRBD2. V lost 0 bases and J lost 7; bases outside the gene matches: 3. Germline CDR1 SGHVS, CDR2 FNYEAQ. This CDR3 is built from 15 residues. The CDR3 nucleotides are TGTGCCAGCAGCTTAGCAGCGGGAGGGCCAAATGAGCAGTTCTTC. Translating it yields CASSLAAGGPNEQFF.

The chain recombines TRBV27 with TRBJ1-4, with D tentatively TRBD1 (6 bases). V lost 7 bases and J 5 bases, leaving 17 bases between the germline ends. Germline V gives CDR1 MNHEY, CDR2 SMNVEV (reference sequence). This CDR3 is built from 15 residues. CDR3: CASKLTGFSNEKLFF. CDR3 DNA sequence: TGTGCCAGCAAGCTAACAGGGTTTAGCAATGAAAAACTGTTTTTT.

The gene calls are TRBV30 and TRBJ2-1; 9 bases are shared with TRBD1. Germline CDR1 and CDR2: GTSNPN and SVGIG (reference sequence). This CDR3 region has 14 residues. V was clipped by 8 bases and J by 2 bases; unmatched bases: 7. The CDR3 region is CATRTGDTYNEQFF. The CDR3 DNA reads TGTGCCACCAGGACAGGGGATACCTACAATGAGCAGTTCTTC.

V gene TRBV28 combines with J gene TRBJ2-1, with D unclear. Trimming shortened V by 8 bases and J by 0 bases, and 14 bases separated the two germline ends. The CDR3 is made up of 15 amino acids. Germline V gives CDR1 MDHEN, CDR2 SYDVKM. The CDR3 DNA is TGTGCCAGCCTTAGGCTGGCTGCCTCCTACAATGAGCAGTTCTTC. Its translation is CASLRLAASYNEQFF.

The chain joins TRBV29-1 to TRBJ2-3, with 8 positions matching TRBD2. Germline V lookup: CDR1 SQVTM, CDR2 ANQGSEA. CDR3 size: 13 residues. With 6 bases clipped from V and 2 bases from J, the junction kept 4 bases outside the gene matches. CDR3 amino acids: CSVGAGVTDTQYF. CDR3 DNA: TGCAGCGTAGGAGCGGGAGTCACAGATACGCAGTATTTT.

V usage is TRBV27 and J usage is TRBJ2-7, with a possible D match to TRBD1 (6 bases). The V and J ends lost 3 bases and 0 bases respectively, with 15 bases between them. The CDR3 covers 16 residues. The germline V gene encodes CDR1 MNHEY and CDR2 SMNVEV (reference sequence). The CDR3 loop is CASSLGQDGSSYEQYF. For the CDR3, the DNA is TGTGCCAGCAGTTTGGGACAAGACGGAAGCTCCTACGAGCAGTACTTC.

The genes are TRBV5-1 and TRBJ2-3, with D perhaps assigned TRBD1 or TRBD2 (5 bases each). V lost 4 bases and J lost 5, with 17 bases in between. CDR1 and CDR2 from the germline V gene are SGHRS and YFSETQ. CDR3 size: 15 residues. CDR3 sequence: CASSPLGPRGDTQYF. CDR3 bases: TGCGCCAGCAGCCCCTTAGGTCCGAGGGGAGATACGCAGTATTTT.

V gene TRBV7-9 combines with J gene TRBJ2-1; maybe TRBD2 (6 bases). The V end was cut by 3 bases, the J end by 6 bases, with 18 bases between. Germline V gives CDR1 SEHNR, CDR2 FQNEAQ (reference sequence). This CDR3 region has 16 residues. CDR3 in DNA: TGTGCCAGCAGCTTTTCTAGCGCAAGAATGGGCAATGAGCAGTTCTTC. Translating gives CASSFSSARMGNEQFF.

This chain uses TRBV27 with TRBJ2-1; D is ambiguous. Germline CDR1 is MNHEY and CDR2 is SMNVEV (reference sequence). This CDR3 spans 15 amino acids. V was trimmed by 2 bases and J by 0 bases, leaving 8 bases between them. CDR3 loop: CASSLRSSSYNEQFF. The CDR3 DNA reads as TGTGCCAGCAGTTTACGAAGTAGCTCCTACAATGAGCAGTTCTTC.

The chain has TRBV13 and TRBJ2-4; D is tentatively TRBD1 or TRBD2 (5 bases each). Trimming left V 4 bases short and J 0 bases short, with 13 bases between. Looked up from germline, CDR1 is PRHDT and CDR2 is FYEKMQ (reference sequence). CDR3 length equals 16 residues. CDR3 bases: TGTGCCAGCAGCTCCGGGACCTCCCTAGCCAAAAACATTCAGTACTTC. Residues: CASSSGTSLAKNIQYF. Full variable domain (outside the CDR3, taken from reference TRBV13 and TRBJ2-4): AAGVIQSPRHLIKEKRETATLKCYPIPRHDTVYWYQQGPGQDPQFLISFYEKMQSDKGSIPDRFSAQQFSDYHSELNMSSLELGDSALYFCASSSGTSLAKNIQYFGAGTRLSVL.

To note about this clone: Within the sample, other DNA sequences also encode this same CDR3. In DNA form, the CDR3 reads TGCAGCGTTGAAGGGAGCTCCTACAATGAGCAGTTCTTC. Translating gives CSVEGSSYNEQFF. The V call is TRBV29-1, the J call TRBJ2-1; no definite D call. CDR3 length: 13 amino acids. Germline CDR1 is SQVTM and CDR2 is ANQGSEA. Trimming removed 1 base from V and 0 bases from J, with 4 bases in between.